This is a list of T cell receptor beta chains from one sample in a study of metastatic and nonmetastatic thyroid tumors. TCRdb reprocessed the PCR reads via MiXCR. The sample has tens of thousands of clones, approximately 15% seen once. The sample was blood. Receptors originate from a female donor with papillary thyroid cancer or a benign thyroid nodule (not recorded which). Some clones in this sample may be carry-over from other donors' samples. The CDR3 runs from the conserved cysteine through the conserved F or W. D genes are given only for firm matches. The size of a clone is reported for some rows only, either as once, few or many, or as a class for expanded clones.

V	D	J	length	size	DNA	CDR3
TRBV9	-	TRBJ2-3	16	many	TGTGCCAGCAGCGTAGGGCCTGTCGGGATCACAGATACGCAGTATTTT	CASSVGPVGITDTQYF
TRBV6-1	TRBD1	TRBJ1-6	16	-	TGTGCCAGCACCTTGGGACAGGCGGCCAAAAATTCACCCCCCCACTTT	CASTLGQAAKNSPPHF
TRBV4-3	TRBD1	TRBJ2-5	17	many	TGCGCCAGCAGCCAAGATCTTCTAGGGACAGGTAGCGGGACCCAGTACTTC	CASSQDLLGTGSGTQYF
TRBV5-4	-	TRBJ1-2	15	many	TGTGCCAGCAGCGTCCGGGGTATAGCTAACTATGGCTACACCTTC	CASSVRGIANYGYTF
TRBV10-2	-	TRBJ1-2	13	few	TGCGCCAGCAGTGATGACCTCTCCTATGGCTACACCTTC	CASSDDLSYGYTF
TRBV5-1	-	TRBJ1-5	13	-	TGCGCCAGCAGCAGGCGTTCAGGCCAGCCCCAGCATTTT	CASSRRSGQPQHF
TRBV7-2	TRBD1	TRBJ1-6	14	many	TGTGCCAGCAGCCAGGGGGCAGCTAATTCACCCCTCCACTTT	CASSQGAANSPLHF
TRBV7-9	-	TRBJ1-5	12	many	TGTGCCAGCAGCTTTTCTGATCAGCCCCAGCATTTT	CASSFSDQPQHF
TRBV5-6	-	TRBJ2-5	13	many	TGTGCCAGCAGCTTATTTAACCAAGAGACCCAGTACTTC	CASSLFNQETQYF
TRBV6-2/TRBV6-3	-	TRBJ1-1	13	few	TGTGCCAGCATGGACCCTCTGAACACTGAAGCTTTCTTT	CASMDPLNTEAFF
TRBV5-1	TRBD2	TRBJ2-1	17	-	TGCGCCAGCAGCTCGGAGTCTGGACTAGCGGGAAGCAATGAGCAGTTCTTC	CASSSESGLAGSNEQFF
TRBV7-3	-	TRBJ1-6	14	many	TGTGCCAGCAGCTTAGACAGCCTCAATTCACCCCTCCACTTT	CASSLDSLNSPLHF
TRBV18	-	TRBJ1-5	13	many	TGTGCCAGCTCACCCCAGGTTAATCAGCCCCAGCATTTT	CASSPQVNQPQHF
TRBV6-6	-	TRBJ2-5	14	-	TGTGCCAGCAGTTACCAAGTAGGAGTCGAGACCCAGTACTTC	CASSYQVGVETQYF
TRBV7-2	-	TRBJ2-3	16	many	TGTGCCAGCAGACTCCAAGCCGGAGGGTCTACAGATACGCAGTATTTT	CASRLQAGGSTDTQYF
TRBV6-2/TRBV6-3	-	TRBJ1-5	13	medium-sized	TGTGCCAGCAGTCAATCCATCCATCAGCCCCAGCATTTT	CASSQSIHQPQHF
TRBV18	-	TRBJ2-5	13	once	TGTGCCAGCTCACCCGGGTTAGGAGAGACCCAGTACTTC	CASSPGLGETQYF
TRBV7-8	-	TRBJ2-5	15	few	TGTGCCAGCGCCCCCGAGGGGTGGGGGCAAGAGACCCAGTACTTC	CASAPEGWGQETQYF
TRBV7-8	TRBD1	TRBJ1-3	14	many	TGTGCCAGCAGCCCTAGGACAGGGGACAACACCATATATTTT	CASSPRTGDNTIYF
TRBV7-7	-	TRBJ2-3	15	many	TGTGCTAGCAGCTTAATTAGGGAGGGCACAGATACGCAGTATTTT	CASSLIREGTDTQYF
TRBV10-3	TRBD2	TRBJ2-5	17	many	TGTGCCATCAGTGAGGGGACTAGCGGGAGGCTCCAAGAGACCCAGTACTTC	CAISEGTSGRLQETQYF
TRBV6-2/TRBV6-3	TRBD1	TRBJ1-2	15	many	TGTGCCACACGACAGGGGGTGCTCTCTAACTATGGCTACACCTTC	CATRQGVLSNYGYTF
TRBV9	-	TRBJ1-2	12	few	TGTGCCAGCAGCAGAAGTGCCCTCGGCTACACCTTC	CASSRSALGYTF
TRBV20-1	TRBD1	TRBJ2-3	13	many	TGCAGTGCTTCGGACAGGGGGACAGATACGCAGTATTTT	CSASDRGTDTQYF
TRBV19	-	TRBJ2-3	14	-	TGTGCCAGTCTCGGGACATACGACACAGATACGCAGTATTTT	CASLGTYDTDTQYF
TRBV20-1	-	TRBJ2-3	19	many	TGCAGTGCTAGATTCTGGACCCTGACCCAACCCCTAGGCACAGATACGCAGTATTTT	CSARFWTLTQPLGTDTQYF
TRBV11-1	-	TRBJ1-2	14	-	TGTGTCAGCAGCTCCTCGGCACCATCAGGCGGCTACACCTTC	CVSSSSAPSGGYTF
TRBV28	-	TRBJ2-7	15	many	TGTGCCAGCAGTTTACGCAGGGACCGCTCCTACGAGCAGTACTTC	CASSLRRDRSYEQYF
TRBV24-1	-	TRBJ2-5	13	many	TGTGCCACCAGTGATGGGTTTGAGGAGACCCAGTACTTC	CATSDGFEETQYF
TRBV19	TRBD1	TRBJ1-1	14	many	TGTGCCAGTAGTATTAATCAGGGGGGGTTGAAAGCTTTCTTT	CASSINQGGLKAFF
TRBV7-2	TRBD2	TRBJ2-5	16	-	TGTGCCAGCAGACCGGGGACTAGCGGGAGGTTAGAGACCCAGTACTTC	CASRPGTSGRLETQYF
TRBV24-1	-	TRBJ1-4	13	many	TGTGCCACCAGTGACAGGGTGGGTGAAAAACTGTTTTTT	CATSDRVGEKLFF
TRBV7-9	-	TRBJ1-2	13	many	TGTGCCAGCCAGTGGGGGGCCGGCTATGGCTACACCTTC	CASQWGAGYGYTF
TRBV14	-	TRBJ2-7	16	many	TGTGCCAGCAGCCAAGGAGGCACAGGGATCCCCTACGAGCAGTACTTC	CASSQGGTGIPYEQYF
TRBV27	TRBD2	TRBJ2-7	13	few	TGTGCCAGCACCTTCAGCGGGGGCTACGAGCAGTACTTC	CASTFSGGYEQYF
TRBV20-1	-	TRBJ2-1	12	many	TGCAGTGCCCGCGAGGATTACAATGAGCAGTTCTTC	CSAREDYNEQFF
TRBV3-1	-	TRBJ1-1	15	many	TGTGCCAGCAGCCAGAGATTGGGAGCGAACACTGAAGCTTTCTTT	CASSQRLGANTEAFF
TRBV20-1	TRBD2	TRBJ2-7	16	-	TGCAGTGCCAGATCAGAAGGACTAGCGGTATTTGGCGAGCAGTACTTC	CSARSEGLAVFGEQYF
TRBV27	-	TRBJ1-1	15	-	TGTGCCAGCAGTGAAGACCCAGGGGCAGGGACTGAAGCTTTCTTT	CASSEDPGAGTEAFF
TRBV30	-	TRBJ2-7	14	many	TGTGCCTGGAGCCGAGCCCCTCTGGGAGGCGAGCAGTACTTC	CAWSRAPLGGEQYF
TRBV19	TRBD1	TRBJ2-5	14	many	TGTGCCAGTAGTGTGACAGGGGCCCAAGAGACCCAGTACTTC	CASSVTGAQETQYF
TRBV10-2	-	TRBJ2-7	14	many	TGCGCCAGCAGTGTTAGCCATAACTCCTACGAGCAGTACTTC	CASSVSHNSYEQYF
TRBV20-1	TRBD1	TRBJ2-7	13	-	TGCAGTGCTAGGGGGGTAGGGGGCCACGAGCAGTACTTC	CSARGVGGHEQYF
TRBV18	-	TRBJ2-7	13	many	TGTGCCAGCTCACCGGCGGGGGCCCACGAGCAGTACTTC	CASSPAGAHEQYF
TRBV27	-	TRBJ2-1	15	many	TGTGCCAGCAGTTTACTCGGGAAGTCCTACAATGAGCAGTTCTTC	CASSLLGKSYNEQFF
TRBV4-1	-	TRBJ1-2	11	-	TGCGCCAGCAATGGGGGCTATGGCTACACCTTC	CASNGGYGYTF
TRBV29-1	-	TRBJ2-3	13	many	TGCAGCGGATGTTGGGGGGGCACAGATACGCAGTATTTT	CSGCWGGTDTQYF
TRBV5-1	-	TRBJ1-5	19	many	TGCGCCAGCAGCTTGGCTCCCCTCCGGGACGCCAATAGCAATCAGCCCCAGCATTTT	CASSLAPLRDANSNQPQHF
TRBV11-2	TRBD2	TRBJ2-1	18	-	TGTGCCAGCAGCTTTGTACTAGCGGTAGAGTCGTCGGTCAATGAGCAGTTCTTC	CASSFVLAVESSVNEQFF
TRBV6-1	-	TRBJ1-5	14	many	TGTGCCAGCAGTCAAGGGGGGGGATGGCAGCCCCAGCATTTT	CASSQGGGWQPQHF
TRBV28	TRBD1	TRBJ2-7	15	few	TGTGCCAGCAGTTTAATGGGGACAGGGAGAAACGAGCAGTACTTC	CASSLMGTGRNEQYF
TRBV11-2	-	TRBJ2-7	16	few	TGTGCCAGCAGCTTAGTGGGGTGGAGGGCGGGTTACGAGCAGTACTTC	CASSLVGWRAGYEQYF
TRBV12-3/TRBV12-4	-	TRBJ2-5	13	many	TGTGCCAGCAGTATCGACTCAAAAGAGACCCAGTACTTC	CASSIDSKETQYF
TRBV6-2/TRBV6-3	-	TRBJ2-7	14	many	TGTGCCAGCAGTTCTAGAAGTTCCCGCTACGAGCAGTACTTC	CASSSRSSRYEQYF
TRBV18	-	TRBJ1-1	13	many	TGTGCCAGCTCACCACGCACAGGGAGCGAAGCTTTCTTT	CASSPRTGSEAFF
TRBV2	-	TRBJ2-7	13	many	TGTGCCAGCCAGGAGGGGAAGGTCTACGAGCAGTACTTC	CASQEGKVYEQYF
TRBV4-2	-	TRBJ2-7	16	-	TGTGCCAGCAGCCAGGTTTTTAGCGGAAGTCCCCACGAGCAGTACTTC	CASSQVFSGSPHEQYF
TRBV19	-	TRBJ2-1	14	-	TGTGCCAGTAAAACTGGGGACCAGCGCAATGAGCAGTTCTTC	CASKTGDQRNEQFF
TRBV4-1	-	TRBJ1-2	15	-	TGCGCCAGCAGCCAAGCCTGGCATTATAGCTATGGCTACACCTTC	CASSQAWHYSYGYTF
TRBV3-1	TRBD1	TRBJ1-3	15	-	TGTGCCAGCAGTTGCACAGGGGTGCAAGGAAACACCATATATTTT	CASSCTGVQGNTIYF